A single sample is the source of the 10 T cell receptor beta chains below, sequenced in a study of blood T cell repertoires in COVID-19. TCRdb keeps only in-frame clones here, not all; method: immunoSEQ multiplex PCR. This sample has some 120,000 clones, with approximately 87% found just once. The sequencing sample was made of peripheral blood. The receptor set was obtained from a woman aged 60-75 years with acute or convalescent COVID-19.

V is TRBV28 and J is TRBJ2-1, with D maybe TRBD2 (5 bases). Deletions cut 2 bases from V and 8 bases from J, with 13 bases between. CDR1 and CDR2 (germline): MDHEN, SYDVKM. CDR3 size: 14 residues. Here the CDR3 reads CASSLGRPRDEQFF. CDR3 DNA sequence: TGTGCCAGCAGTTTAGGACGGCCGAGGGATGAGCAGTTCTTC.

This sequence joins TRBV4-1 and TRBJ2-1; TRBD2 aligns across 14 bases. Germline V gene sequence: CDR1 MGHRA, CDR2 YSYEKL. Trimming at V came to 7 bases and at J to 8 bases, leaving 4 bases not matched to a gene. The CDR3 runs 14 residues. CDR3 in DNA: TGCGCCAGCAAGACTAGCGGGAGGGTTGATGAGCAGTTCTTC. Translating gives CASKTSGRVDEQFF.

V and J are TRBV28 and TRBJ2-7, with a weak D call TRBD2 (6 bases). Trimming pared 6 bases from V and 3 bases from J, leaving 18 bases between. The CDR3 has 15 residues. CDR1 and CDR2 from the germline V gene are MDHEN and SYDVKM. The CDR3 DNA is TGTGCCAGCAGCCGGAGGGGCGGTACAATCTACGAGCAGTACTTC. This codes for CASSRRGGTIYEQYF.

The genes are TRBV29-1 and TRBJ2-3; possibly TRBD2 for D (6 bases). This CDR3 is 14 amino acids long. Trimming left V 8 bases short and J 4 bases short, with 19 bases between. From germline, CDR1 is SQVTM and CDR2 ANQGSEA. CDR3 sequence: CSSLEAGRPDTQYF. DNA for the CDR3: TGCAGCTCTCTCGAGGCGGGAAGGCCAGATACGCAGTATTTT.

The chain has TRBV5-5 and TRBJ2-7, with D perhaps matching TRBD2 (6 bases). The CDR3 sequence is 16 residues long. Per the germline V gene, CDR1 is SGHKS and CDR2 is YYEKEE (reference sequence). V was pared by 0 bases and J by 0 bases, with 13 bases between. The DNA of the CDR3 is TGTGCCAGCAGCTTGGAAGGGACTTCGAGCTCCTACGAGCAGTACGTC. This encodes CASSLEGTSSSYEQYV.

The chain combines TRBV6-1 with TRBJ2-1, with a weak D call TRBD1 (6 bases). The V end was cut by 7 bases, the J end by 6 bases, with 16 bases between. The V gene's germline CDR1 is MNHNS and CDR2 SASEGT. CDR3 length: 14 amino acids. The DNA of the CDR3 is TGTGCCAGCATCCCCGGGACACTAGTCAATGAGCAGTTCTTC. Residues: CASIPGTLVNEQFF.

This chain links TRBV6-1 with TRBJ1-2; TRBD1 might be the D (6 bases). Trimming took 3 bases from V and 7 from J, leaving 30 bases between them. The CDR3 is 19 amino acids. Germline V lookup: CDR1 MNHNS, CDR2 SASEGT. The CDR3 coding sequence is TGTGCCAGCAGTGATCGGAGGGGGGGGATCACCGCTTTCTACGGTGGCTACACCTTC. This encodes CASSDRRGGITAFYGGYTF.

The chain links TRBV2 to TRBJ1-3; 8 bases fit TRBD1. The CDR3 extends over 15 amino acids. V trimming: 6 bases; J trimming: 4 bases; junction bases outside the gene matches: 8. From germline, CDR1 is SNHLY and CDR2 FYNNEI. The DNA for the CDR3 is TGTGCCAGCAGAGCCCGGACAGGGACCGGAAACACCATATATTTT. It specifies CASRARTGTGNTIYF. Combining the CDR3 with reference TRBV2 and TRBJ1-3 gives the whole variable domain EPEVTQTPSHQVTQMGQEVILRCVPISNHLYFYWYRQILGQKVEFLVSFYNNEISEKSEIFDDQFSVERPDGSNFTLKIRSTKLEDSAMYFCASRARTGTGNTIYFGEGSWLTVV.

The chain combines TRBV4-1 with TRBJ1-6; TRBD1 agrees at 7 bases. Looked up from germline, CDR1 is MGHRA and CDR2 is YSYEKL. This CDR3 has 14 amino acids. With 4 bases clipped from V and 6 bases from J, the junction kept 3 bases outside the gene matches. The CDR3 DNA sequence: TGCGCCAGCAGCCTGGGACAGAGTAATTCACCCCTCCACTTT. As protein: CASSLGQSNSPLHF.

The gene calls are TRBV2 and TRBJ2-7; TRBD1 might be the D (5 bases). The V gene lost 6 bases and the J gene lost 5 bases, with 8 bases spanning the gap. The germline gives CDR1 SNHLY, CDR2 FYNNEI. The CDR3 runs 11 residues. The chain's CDR3 is CASRSGHEQYF. CDR3 DNA: TGTGCCAGCAGATCAGGGCACGAGCAGTACTTC.